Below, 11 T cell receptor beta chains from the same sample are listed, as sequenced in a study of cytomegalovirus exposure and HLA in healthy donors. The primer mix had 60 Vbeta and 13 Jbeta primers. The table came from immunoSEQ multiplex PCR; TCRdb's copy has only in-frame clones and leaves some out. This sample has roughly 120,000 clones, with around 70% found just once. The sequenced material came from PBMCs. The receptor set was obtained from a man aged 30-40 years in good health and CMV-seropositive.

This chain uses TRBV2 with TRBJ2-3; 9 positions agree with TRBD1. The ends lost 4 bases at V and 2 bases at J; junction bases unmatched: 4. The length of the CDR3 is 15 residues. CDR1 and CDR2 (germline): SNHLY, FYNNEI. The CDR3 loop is CASSAGQGPTDTQYF. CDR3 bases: TGTGCCAGCAGTGCGGGACAGGGTCCCACAGATACGCAGTATTTT.

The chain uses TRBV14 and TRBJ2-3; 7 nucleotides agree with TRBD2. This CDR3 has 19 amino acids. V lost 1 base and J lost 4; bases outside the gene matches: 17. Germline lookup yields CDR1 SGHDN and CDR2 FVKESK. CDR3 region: CASSQGRAVGGSRADTQYF. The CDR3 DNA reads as TGTGCCAGCAGCCAAGGAAGGGCGGTCGGCGGGAGTAGGGCAGATACGCAGTATTTT. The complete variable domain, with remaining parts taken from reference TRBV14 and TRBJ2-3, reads EAGVTQFPSHSVIEKGQTVTLRCDPISGHDNLYWYRRVMGKEIKFLLHFVKESKQDESGMPNNRFLAERTGGTYSTLKVQPAELEDSGVYFCASSQGRAVGGSRADTQYFGPGTRLTVL.

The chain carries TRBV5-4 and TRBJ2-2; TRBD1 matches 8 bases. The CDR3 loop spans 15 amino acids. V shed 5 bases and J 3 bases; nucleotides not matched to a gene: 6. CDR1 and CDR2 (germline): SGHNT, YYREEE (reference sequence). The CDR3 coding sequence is TGTGCCAGCAGGCCGACAGGGGCGGACACCGGGGAGCTGTTTTTT. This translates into CASRPTGADTGELFF.

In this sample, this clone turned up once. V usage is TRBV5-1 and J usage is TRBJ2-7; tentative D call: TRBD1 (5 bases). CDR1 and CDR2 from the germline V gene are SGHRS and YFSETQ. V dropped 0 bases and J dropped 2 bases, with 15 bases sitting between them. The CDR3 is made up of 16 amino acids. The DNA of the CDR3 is TGCGCCAGCAGCTTGGGAAATGCAGGGAACACCTACGAGCAGTACTTC. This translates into CASSLGNAGNTYEQYF.

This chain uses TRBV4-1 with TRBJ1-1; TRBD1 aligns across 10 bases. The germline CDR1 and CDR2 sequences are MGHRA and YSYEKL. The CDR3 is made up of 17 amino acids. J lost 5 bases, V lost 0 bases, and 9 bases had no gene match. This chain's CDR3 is CASSQEWLTGGSTEAFF. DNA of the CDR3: TGCGCCAGCAGCCAAGAATGGTTGACAGGGGGCAGTACTGAAGCTTTCTTT.

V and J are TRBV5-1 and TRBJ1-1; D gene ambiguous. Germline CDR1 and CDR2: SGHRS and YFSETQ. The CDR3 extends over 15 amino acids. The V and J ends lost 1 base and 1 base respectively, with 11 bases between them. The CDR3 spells CASSLKRDGNTEAFF. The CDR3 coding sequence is TGCGCCAGCAGCTTGAAGAGGGATGGGAACACTGAAGCTTTCTTT.

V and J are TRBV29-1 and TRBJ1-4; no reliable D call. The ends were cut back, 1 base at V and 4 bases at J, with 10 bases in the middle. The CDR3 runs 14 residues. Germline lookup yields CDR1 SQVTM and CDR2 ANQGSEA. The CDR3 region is CSVEVSGFNEKLFF. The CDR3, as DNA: TGCAGCGTTGAAGTTTCGGGGTTTAATGAAAAACTGTTTTTT.

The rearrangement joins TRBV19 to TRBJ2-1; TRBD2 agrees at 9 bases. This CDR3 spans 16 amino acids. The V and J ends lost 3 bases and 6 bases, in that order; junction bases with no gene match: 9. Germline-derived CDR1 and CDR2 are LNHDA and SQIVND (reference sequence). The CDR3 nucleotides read TGTGCCAGTAGTATTATAAGCGGGAGGTCGGTCAATGAGCAGTTCTTC. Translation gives CASSIISGRSVNEQFF.

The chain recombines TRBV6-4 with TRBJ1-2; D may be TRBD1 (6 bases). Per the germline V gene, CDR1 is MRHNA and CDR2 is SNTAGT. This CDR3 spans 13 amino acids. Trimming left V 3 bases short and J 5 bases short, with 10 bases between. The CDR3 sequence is CASSDTGQYGYTF. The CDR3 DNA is TGTGCCAGCAGTGATACCGGACAGTATGGCTACACCTTC.

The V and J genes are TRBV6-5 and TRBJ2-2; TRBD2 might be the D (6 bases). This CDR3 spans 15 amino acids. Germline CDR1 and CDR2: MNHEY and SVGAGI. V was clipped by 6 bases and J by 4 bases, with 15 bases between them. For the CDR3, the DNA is TGTGCCAGCAGCCTGGAGGGTCGTGGCACCGGGGAGCTGTTTTTT. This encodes CASSLEGRGTGELFF.

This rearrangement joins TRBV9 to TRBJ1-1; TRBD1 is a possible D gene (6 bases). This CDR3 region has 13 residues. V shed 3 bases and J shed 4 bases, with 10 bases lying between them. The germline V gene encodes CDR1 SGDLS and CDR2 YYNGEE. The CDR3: CASSATGSTEAFF. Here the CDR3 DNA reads TGTGCCAGCAGCGCGACAGGAAGCACTGAAGCTTTCTTT.